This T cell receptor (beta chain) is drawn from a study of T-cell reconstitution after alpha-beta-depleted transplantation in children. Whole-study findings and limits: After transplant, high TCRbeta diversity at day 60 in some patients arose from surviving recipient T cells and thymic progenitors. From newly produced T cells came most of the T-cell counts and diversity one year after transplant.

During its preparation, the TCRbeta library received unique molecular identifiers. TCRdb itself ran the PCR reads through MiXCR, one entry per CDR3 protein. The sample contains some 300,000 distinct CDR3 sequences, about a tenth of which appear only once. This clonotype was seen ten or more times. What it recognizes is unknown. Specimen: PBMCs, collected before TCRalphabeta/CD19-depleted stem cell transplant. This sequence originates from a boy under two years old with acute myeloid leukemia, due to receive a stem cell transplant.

The DNA of the CDR3 is TGTGCCATCAGTGAGTTGGGCAGCTTGAACACTGAAGCTTTCTTT. Translating it yields CAISELGSLNTEAFF. The V gene is TRBV10-3, the J gene TRBJ1-1; no clear D. Germline CDR1 is ENHRY and CDR2 is SYGVKD. CDR3 length: 15 residues. V was trimmed by 1 base and J by 0 bases, leaving 9 bases between them.